The 19 T cell receptor beta chains below were found in one sample sequenced in a study of graft-versus-host responses after intestinal transplantation (dated by TCRdb to about 2021). Their recognized antigens are unknown. Preparation of the library involved the immunoSEQ multiplex PCR assay. The table comes from immuneACCESS by way of TCRdb, which keeps in-frame sequences with V and J called. Part of the clones is missing from these tables; in studies checked, under half for an unresolved V gene and the rest for unknown reasons. Counted in this sample were 55,000 to 65,000 clones; about 94% of them appeared once. The top ten clonotypes cover approximately 0.4% of the sample. The time point label on this specimen signifies: cells obtained before transplantation from donor or recipient. Sequences were derived from unstimulated CD4+ T cells sorted from spleen or lymph node cells, sampled before transplant. These receptor sequences come from a human donor who was the organ donor for an intestinal transplant.

V and J are TRBV6-5 and TRBJ1-5; 7 bases align to TRBD1. The CDR3 loop spans 14 amino acids. Germline CDR1 MNHEY, CDR2 SVGAGI. V trimming: 6 bases; J trimming: 6 bases; junction bases outside the gene matches: 8. CDR3 region: CASRLQGIGQPQHF. DNA for the CDR3: TGTGCCAGCAGGCTACAGGGGATCGGTCAGCCCCAGCATTTT.

The J gene is TRBJ1-4, the V gene TRBV10-1, with 9 bases aligning to TRBD1. J gave up 8 bases and V 9 bases, and 7 bases lay outside the gene matches. This CDR3 region has 13 residues. In germline, CDR1 is WNHNN, CDR2 SYGVQD (reference sequence). The CDR3 sequence is CARPGQGGEKLFF. CDR3 DNA: TGCGCCAGACCGGGACAGGGAGGGGAAAAACTGTTTTTT.

To note about this clone: Other DNA sequences in this sample translate to the same CDR3. The J gene is TRBJ2-7, the V gene TRBV2, with no clear D. The CDR3 consists of 11 residues. The germline CDR1 and CDR2 sequences are SNHLY and FYNNEI. V gave up 1 base and J gave up 4 bases, with 2 bases separating them. As DNA, the CDR3 is TGTGCCAGCAGTGAAGTATACGAGCAGTACTTC. Its translation: CASSEVYEQYF.

Written as DNA, the CDR3 is TGTGCCAGCTCACCGGACTCAGATACGCAGTATTTT. It translates to CASSPDSDTQYF. This chain uses TRBV18 with TRBJ2-3; D may be TRBD2 (5 bases). The germline gives CDR1 KGHSH, CDR2 LQKENI. CDR3 length: 12 amino acids. V was shortened by 3 bases and J by 4 bases, with 5 bases between the two germline ends.

Regarding this clone: Its ends do not fully match the called genes, so a read error is possible. The V gene is TRBV4-1, the J gene TRBJ2-3; 12 positions agree with TRBD2. This CDR3 comprises 18 residues. The germline V gene has CDR1 MGHRA and CDR2 YSYEKL. The CDR3 sequence: CASNQRETSGGWTDTQYF. DNA for the CDR3: TGCGCCAGCAACCAAAGGGAGACTAGCGGGGGATGGACAGATACGCAGTATTTT.

J is TRBJ2-3 and V is TRBV25-1; no reliable D call. Trimming pared 2 bases from V and 3 bases from J, leaving 15 bases between. The CDR3 runs 16 residues. The germline V gene has CDR1 MGHDK and CDR2 SYGVNS. The CDR3, as DNA: TGTGCCAGCAGTGAAGGAGCCGGGTTGAGTACAGATACGCAGTATTTT. Translating it yields CASSEGAGLSTDTQYF.

This rearrangement joins TRBV10-3 to TRBJ1-2; no clear D. There are 13 residues in the CDR3. Germline assignment: CDR1 ENHRY and CDR2 SYGVKD. The V end lost 6 bases, the J end lost 0 bases, and 8 bases lay between the germline ends. This CDR3 reads CAISDKPNYGYTF. The DNA for the CDR3 is TGTGCCATCAGCGACAAACCTAACTATGGCTACACCTTC.

The rearrangement links TRBV5-8 to TRBJ1-6; 7 nucleotides align to TRBD1. The CDR3 has 18 amino acids. The V gene end was trimmed by 4 bases and the J gene end by 0 bases; junction bases not matched to a gene: 10. CDR1 SGHTS and CDR2 YDEGEE come from the germline V gene. In DNA form, the CDR3 reads TGTGCCAGCAGCCTACGACAGGGAAGGAGCTCCTATAATTCACCCCTCCACTTT. Its protein product is CASSLRQGRSSYNSPLHF. The full variable domain, completed using reference TRBV5-8 and TRBJ1-6, is EAGVTQSPTHLIKTRGQQATLRCSPISGHTSVYWYQQALGLGLQFLLWYDEGEERNRGNFPPRFSGRQFPNYSSELNVNALELEDSALYLCASSLRQGRSSYNSPLHFGNGTRLTVT.

The gene calls are TRBV18 and TRBJ2-5; D remains ambiguous. The CDR3 has 12 residues. Trimming cost V 1 base and J 4 bases, with 4 bases left between them. The germline gives CDR1 KGHSH, CDR2 LQKENI. DNA for the CDR3: TGTGCCAGCTCACCACTACCAGAGACCCAGTACTTC. It yields the protein CASSPLPETQYF.

The CDR3 nucleotides read TGTGCCAGCAGCTTGAAGGGGAGCTCCTACGAGCAGTACTTC. Translation gives CASSLKGSSYEQYF. The gene calls are TRBV5-6 and TRBJ2-7; either TRBD1 or TRBD2 may supply D (5 bases each). With 1 base removed from V and 0 bases from J, the gap between germline ends came to 8 bases. The germline gives CDR1 SGHDT, CDR2 YYEEEE. The CDR3 covers 14 residues.

The genes are TRBV7-6 and TRBJ2-3, with 13 bases lining up with TRBD2. This CDR3 has 17 residues. Germline CDR1 reads SGHVS; CDR2 reads FNYEAQ. The ends lost 1 base at V and 3 bases at J; junction bases unmatched: 4. The CDR3 reads CASSLGRLAGGTDTQYF. CDR3 coding DNA: TGTGCCAGCAGCTTAGGTCGACTAGCGGGGGGAACAGATACGCAGTATTTT.

The CDR3 loop reads CASSYWGTGETQYF. CDR3 coding DNA: TGTGCCAGCAGTTACTGGGGGACCGGGGAGACCCAGTACTTC. This chain connects TRBV6-5 to TRBJ2-5; TRBD1 or TRBD2 may be the D gene (5 bases each). The V and J ends lost 1 base and 5 bases respectively, with 11 bases between them. This CDR3 region has 14 residues. CDR1 MNHEY and CDR2 SVGAGI come from the germline V gene.

The chain employs TRBV20-1 and TRBJ2-7; the D is unclear. This CDR3 contains 11 residues. V was shortened by 6 bases and J by 4 bases, with 10 bases between the two germline ends. Germline V gene lookup returns CDR1 DFQATT and CDR2 SNEGSKA (reference sequence). The CDR3 DNA sequence: TGCAGTGCAACACAAGGTTACGAGCAGTACTTC. Translation: CSATQGYEQYF.

J is TRBJ2-1 and V is TRBV7-3, with TRBD2 matching over 11 bases. CDR1 and CDR2 from the germline V gene are SGHTA and FQGTGA. This CDR3 contains 13 residues. With V trimmed by 5 bases and J by 9 bases, 3 bases remained unmatched. The CDR3 here is CASSAGLAGEQFF. The CDR3 DNA reads TGTGCCAGCAGCGCCGGACTAGCGGGTGAGCAGTTCTTC.

The chain uses TRBV19 and TRBJ2-5; D may be TRBD1 (6 bases). Gene TRBJ2-7 matches the end of the DNA better, so the J call may be wrong. CDR1 LNHDA and CDR2 SQIVND come from the germline V gene (reference sequence). The CDR3 length is 15 residues. The chain's CDR3 is CASSIGQVFDYEQYF. DNA for the CDR3: TGTGCCAGTAGTATAGGACAGGTCTTCGACTACGAGCAGTACTTC.

The chain links TRBV11-2 to TRBJ2-3; D tentatively reads TRBD1 or TRBD2 (6 bases each). Germline CDR1 reads SGHAT; CDR2 reads FQNNGV. V lost 2 bases and J lost 1, with 13 bases in between. The CDR3 is made up of 16 amino acids. The CDR3 DNA is TGTGCCAGCAGCTTAAGTGGTAGGGGGGGCACAGATACGCAGTATTTT. Amino acids: CASSLSGRGGTDTQYF.

The chain has TRBV5-8 and TRBJ2-7, with D possibly TRBD1 on 6 matching bases. The ends were cut back, 1 base at V and 5 bases at J, with 16 bases in the middle. This CDR3 spans 15 amino acids. CDR1 is SGHTS, CDR2 YDEGEE, per germline. CDR3 sequence: CASSLRQGLVDEQYF. Here the CDR3 DNA reads TGTGCCAGCAGCTTGAGGCAGGGGTTAGTAGACGAGCAGTACTTC.

This rearrangement joins TRBV11-2 to TRBJ2-2; D gene unclear. The CDR3 is 16 residues long. Looked up from germline, CDR1 is SGHAT and CDR2 is FQNNGV. V was shortened by 4 bases and J by 5 bases, with 17 bases between the two germline ends. CDR3 sequence: CASSSRPNTVTGELFF. The CDR3 DNA sequence: TGTGCCAGCAGCTCCCGCCCGAATACCGTGACCGGGGAGCTGTTTTTT.

The chain uses TRBV7-9 and TRBJ2-5; 11 bases fit TRBD2. Germline CDR1 and CDR2: SEHNR and FQNEAQ (reference sequence). V lost 5 bases and J lost 4; bases outside the gene matches: 6. The CDR3 consists of 15 residues. The CDR3 protein is CASSQTSGGGETQYF. CDR3 nucleotide sequence: TGTGCCAGCAGCCAAACTAGCGGGGGAGGAGAGACCCAGTACTTC.